This entry lists 21 T cell receptor beta chains sequenced from one sample in a study of shared clonotypes between healthy human individuals. Libraries were prepared by immunoSEQ multiplex PCR; TCRdb keeps only in-frame clonotypes and omits some of them. Here the sample spans under 600,000 clones, about 96% being singletons. The sequenced material came from naive CD4+ T cells sorted from blood. Subset defined: CD45RA+ positively selected. The receptor set was obtained from a woman aged 25 to 45 in good health.

The V gene is TRBV5-1, the J gene TRBJ2-2; maybe TRBD2 (5 bases). From germline, CDR1 is SGHRS and CDR2 YFSETQ. The CDR3 is made up of 15 amino acids. The V end lost 2 bases, the J end lost 4 bases, and 12 bases lay between the germline ends. The CDR3 DNA follows: TGCGCCAGCAGCTTCCCACTAGTGGGCACCGGGGAGCTGTTTTTT. It specifies CASSFPLVGTGELFF. The complete variable domain, with remaining parts taken from reference TRBV5-1 and TRBJ2-2, reads KAGVTQTPRYLIKTRGQQVTLSCSPISGHRSVSWYQQTPGQGLQFLFEYFSETQRNKGNFPGRFSGRQFSNSRSEMNVSTLELGDSALYLCASSFPLVGTGELFFGEGSRLTVL.

The chain couples TRBV28 to TRBJ2-7, with 9 positions matching TRBD1. There are 15 residues in the CDR3. The germline V gene encodes CDR1 MDHEN and CDR2 SYDVKM. The V and J ends lost 6 bases and 0 bases, in that order; junction bases with no gene match: 6. DNA of the CDR3: TGTGCCAGCAGCCAGCCGGGACAGGGCTCCTACGAGCAGTACTTC. This translates into CASSQPGQGSYEQYF.

The V and J genes are TRBV20-1 and TRBJ1-2; D unclear. CDR1 and CDR2 from the germline V gene are DFQATT and SNEGSKA (reference sequence). The CDR3 is 11 amino acids. V lost 3 bases to trimming and J lost 4 bases, with 6 bases between them. The CDR3 nucleotides are TGCAGTGCTAGTTGGAGCTATGGCTACACCTTC. It yields the protein CSASWSYGYTF.

The chain has TRBV10-2 and TRBJ2-7; D remains unclear. V was shortened by 0 bases and J by 3 bases, with 9 bases between the two germline ends. Germline CDR1 WSHSY, CDR2 SAAADI. CDR3 length: 14 residues. The CDR3 sequence: CASSESHTYYEQYF. CDR3 in DNA: TGCGCCAGCAGTGAGTCCCACACGTACTACGAGCAGTACTTC.

The CDR3 loop is CASSKVFLAGAGEQFF. CDR3 DNA sequence: TGTGCCAGCAGCAAAGTCTTCCTAGCGGGAGCTGGGGAGCAGTTCTTC. The chain is built from TRBV21-1 and TRBJ2-1; the table's D gene call, TRBD2, was not cross checked with the DNA. TRBV21-1 constitutes a pseudogene. This CDR3 region has 16 residues.

This chain joins TRBV19 and TRBJ2-3, with TRBD2 identical over 10 bases. The CDR3 length is 15 residues. The germline V gene encodes CDR1 LNHDA and CDR2 SQIVND (reference sequence). V shed 7 bases and J 0 bases; nucleotides not matched to a gene: 4. This CDR3 reads CASTLAGVSTDTQYF. DNA for the CDR3: TGTGCCAGTACCCTAGCGGGAGTGAGCACAGATACGCAGTATTTT.

V gene TRBV28 combines with J gene TRBJ2-1, with 7 bases identical to TRBD2. The germline V gene encodes CDR1 MDHEN and CDR2 SYDVKM. The CDR3 consists of 15 residues. V was clipped by 1 base and J by 3 bases; unmatched bases: 3. The CDR3 region is CASSLYGGVYNEQFF. CDR3 nucleotides: TGTGCCAGCAGTTTATATGGGGGGGTCTACAATGAGCAGTTCTTC.

The V gene is TRBV18, the J gene TRBJ1-1; TRBD1 is a possible D gene (5 bases). Germline CDR1 is KGHSH and CDR2 is LQKENI. With 3 bases removed from V and 7 bases from J, the gap between germline ends came to 21 bases. This CDR3 is 16 amino acids long. The CDR3 DNA is TGTGCCAGCTCACCCCGGAACGGACAACCGCACGATGAAGCTTTCTTT. Translation gives CASSPRNGQPHDEAFF.

The chain uses TRBV6-1 and TRBJ1-2; no reliable D call. Germline lookup yields CDR1 MNHNS and CDR2 SASEGT. The length of the CDR3 is 16 residues. The V end lost 4 bases, the J end lost 0 bases, and 15 bases lay between the germline ends. The CDR3 region is CASSVYPRISNYGYTF. CDR3 nucleotide sequence: TGTGCCAGCAGTGTCTATCCCAGGATTTCTAACTATGGCTACACCTTC.

The chain carries TRBV18 and TRBJ2-1; D may be TRBD1 or TRBD2 (7 bases each). V was trimmed by 3 bases and J by 9 bases, leaving 18 bases between them. Germline CDR1 reads KGHSH; CDR2 reads LQKENI. The CDR3 spans 15 residues. CDR3 coding DNA: TGTGCCAGCTCACCCAGGGGGAGGGCCTTGGTTGAGCAGTTCTTC. This encodes CASSPRGRALVEQFF.

In its sample, this clone was seen once. The chain carries TRBV19 and TRBJ2-1; tentatively, D is TRBD1 (5 bases). The V and J ends lost 2 bases and 5 bases respectively, with 10 bases between them. Germline V CDR1 and CDR2: LNHDA, SQIVND (reference sequence). The CDR3 extends over 14 amino acids. CDR3 residues: CASSIRQGNNEQFF. The CDR3 DNA reads TGTGCCAGTAGTATAAGGCAGGGAAACAATGAGCAGTTCTTC.

Here the CDR3 reads CSVGTGRSYEQYF. DNA for the CDR3: TGCAGCGTGGGGACAGGGCGATCCTACGAGCAGTACTTC. The V and J genes are TRBV29-1 and TRBJ2-7; TRBD1 agrees at 9 bases. The CDR3 extends over 13 amino acids. The germline gives CDR1 SQVTM, CDR2 ANQGSEA. With 6 bases clipped from V and 1 base from J, the junction kept 4 bases outside the gene matches.

The chain is built from TRBV7-9 and TRBJ2-1, with TRBD1 matching 10 bases. CDR1 SEHNR and CDR2 FQNEAQ come from the germline V gene (reference sequence). The J segment lost 7 bases and the V segment lost 4 bases, leaving 10 bases of the junction unmatched. CDR3 length: 16 amino acids. Here the CDR3 reads CASSSGTGATLNEQFF. The CDR3 DNA reads as TGTGCCAGCAGCTCCGGGACAGGGGCTACACTAAATGAGCAGTTCTTC.

The chain is built from TRBV28 and TRBJ1-2, with D tentatively TRBD1 (5 bases). V was pared by 6 bases and J by 0 bases, with 17 bases between. Germline values: CDR1 MDHEN, CDR2 SYDVKM. The CDR3 runs 16 residues. CDR3 bases: TGTGCCAGCAGCCCCGGGGGGAAGGATACTAACTATGGCTACACCTTC. Translating gives CASSPGGKDTNYGYTF.

The J gene is TRBJ1-6, the V gene TRBV30; D unclear. V shed 5 bases and J shed 7 bases, with 9 bases lying between them. CDR3 length: 12 residues. Germline values: CDR1 GTSNPN, CDR2 SVGIG (reference sequence). The CDR3 bases are TGTGCCTGGTACCGAGCGAATTCACCCCTCCACTTT. Encoded protein: CAWYRANSPLHF.

The chain has TRBV2 and TRBJ1-6, with 8 bases that match TRBD1. V lost 5 bases to trimming and J lost 9 bases; unmatched junction nucleotides: 3. The CDR3 sequence is 13 residues long. CDR1 SNHLY and CDR2 FYNNEI come from the germline V gene. This chain's CDR3 is CASSPTGVSPLHF. CDR3 in DNA: TGTGCCAGCAGTCCGACAGGGGTTTCACCCCTCCACTTT.

This chain links TRBV11-2 with TRBJ1-4, with D possibly being TRBD1 (5 bases). The CDR3 runs 15 residues. Deletions cut 1 base from V and 4 bases from J, with 10 bases between. From germline, CDR1 is SGHAT and CDR2 FQNNGV. In nucleotides, the CDR3 is TGTGCCAGCAGCTTAGGGAGTGGGGGTAATGAAAAACTGTTTTTT. This translates into CASSLGSGGNEKLFF. The variable domain in full, completed from reference TRBV11-2 and TRBJ1-4, reads EAGVAQSPRYKIIEKRQSVAFWCNPISGHATLYWYQQILGQGPKLLIQFQNNGVVDDSQLPKDRFSAERLKGVDSTLKIQPAKLEDSAVYLCASSLGSGGNEKLFFGSGTQLSVL.

The rearrangement links TRBV28 to TRBJ1-3; possible D gene TRBD1, 5 bases. The CDR3 length is 15 residues. Germline V gene sequence: CDR1 MDHEN, CDR2 SYDVKM. Trimming removed 7 bases at V and 1 base at J, with 14 bases between. The chain's CDR3 is CASISPGGSGNTIYF. CDR3 nucleotides: TGTGCCAGCATTTCCCCGGGGGGATCTGGAAACACCATATATTTT. Combining the CDR3 with reference TRBV28 and TRBJ1-3 gives the whole variable domain DVKVTQSSRYLVKRTGEKVFLECVQDMDHENMFWYRQDPGLGLRLIYFSYDVKMKEKGDIPEGYSVSREKKERFSLILESASTNQTSMYLCASISPGGSGNTIYFGEGSWLTVV.

The chain has TRBV4-1 and TRBJ2-3, with 8 bases fitting TRBD2. Losses at the gene ends were 1 base for V and 4 bases for J; bases not matched to a gene: 13. This CDR3 is built from 18 residues. Germline V lookup: CDR1 MGHRA, CDR2 YSYEKL. CDR3: CASSQGLSRGRIPDTQYF. Here the CDR3 DNA reads TGCGCCAGCAGCCAAGGTTTATCACGCGGGAGGATCCCAGATACGCAGTATTTT.

The genes are TRBV18 and TRBJ2-1; the match to TRBD2 covers 9 bases. The CDR3 consists of 16 residues. The junction had 8 bases not matched to a gene; V was cut back by 4 bases and J by 4 bases. Germline CDR1 is KGHSH and CDR2 is LQKENI. CDR3 bases: TGTGCCAGCTCACTAGGCGGGAGGGCCTCATACAATGAGCAGTTCTTC. This codes for CASSLGGRASYNEQFF.

V and J are TRBV6-6 and TRBJ1-2, with unresolved D. This CDR3 contains 13 residues. V dropped 6 bases and J dropped 5 bases, with 13 bases sitting between them. Per germline, CDR1 MNHNY and CDR2 SVGAGI (reference sequence). For the CDR3, the DNA is TGTGCCAGCAGCTCCGATCGGGAGTATGGCTACACCTTC. Its translation is CASSSDREYGYTF.